These 20 T cell receptor beta chains came from one sample sequenced in a study of T cell responses to AZD1222 COVID-19 vaccine. TCRdb's table, derived via immunoSEQ multiplex PCR, lists solely in-frame clones and lacks some. Among approximately 120,000 clones listed, more than 65% were seen once. Sample: peripheral blood, taken 28 days after the second AZD1222 dose. These receptors were taken from an adult who received the AZD1222 COVID-19 vaccine.

This clone has a handful of counts. The rearrangement uses TRBV24-1 and TRBJ2-7; tentatively, D is TRBD1 (6 bases). The V end was cut by 4 bases, the J end by 3 bases, with 21 bases between. The CDR3 has 17 residues. Germline values: CDR1 KGHDR, CDR2 SFDVKD. The CDR3 loop is CATSEGWAQGHIYEQYF. The DNA for the CDR3 is TGTGCCACCAGTGAGGGGTGGGCACAGGGCCATATCTACGAGCAGTACTTC.

The V call is TRBV7-2, the J call TRBJ1-1; 10 positions match TRBD1. The CDR3 is 16 amino acids. Trimming cost V 3 bases and J 1 base; bases outside gene matches: 5. From germline, CDR1 is SGHTA and CDR2 FQGNSA. CDR3 in amino acids: CASSLSWDRGNTEAFF. The CDR3 nucleotides are TGTGCCAGCAGCTTGTCATGGGACAGGGGGAACACTGAAGCTTTCTTT. Full variable domain (outside the CDR3, taken from reference TRBV7-2 and TRBJ1-1): GAGVSQSPSNKVTEKGKDVELRCDPISGHTALYWYRQSLGQGLEFLIYFQGNSAPDKSGLPSDRFSAERTGGSVSTLTIQRTQQEDSAVYLCASSLSWDRGNTEAFFGQGTRLTVV.

This chain joins TRBV19 and TRBJ2-3, with D possibly TRBD2 on 5 matching bases. CDR3 length: 13 residues. The germline V gene encodes CDR1 LNHDA and CDR2 SQIVND (reference sequence). CDR3 sequence reads: CVTAGSGTDTQYF. In DNA, the CDR3 is TGTGTCACCGCGGGTAGCGGCACAGATACGCAGTATTTT.

The CDR3 DNA sequence: TGTGCTAGTGGTTTGGAACGTGGGCCGGGGGGGTCTGCCGACAATGAGCAGTTCTTC. This codes for CASGLERGPGGSADNEQFF. The chain combines TRBV12-5 with TRBJ2-1; 8 bases align to TRBD2. Germline trimming cut 1 base from V and 5 bases from J; bases unmatched to any gene: 16. Germline V gene lookup returns CDR1 LGHNT and CDR2 FRNRAP. CDR3 length equals 19 residues.

The chain carries TRBV5-1 and TRBJ1-1; D not resolved. Germline assignment: CDR1 SGHRS and CDR2 YFSETQ. The CDR3 is 16 residues long. V shed 0 bases and J shed 0 bases, with 12 bases lying between them. DNA of the CDR3: TGCGCCAGCAGCTTGGGTGGGGTTATTTTGAACACTGAAGCTTTCTTT. It is translated as CASSLGGVILNTEAFF.

The sample holds a few counts of this clone. The V gene is TRBV5-5, the J gene TRBJ2-3; TRBD2 is a possible D gene (5 bases). The V end lost 1 base, the J end lost 2 bases, and 14 bases lay between the germline ends. Germline assignment: CDR1 SGHKS and CDR2 YYEKEE (reference sequence). The CDR3 covers 16 residues. For the CDR3, the DNA is TGTGCCAGCAGCTTGAACCCCCTAGCCGTCACAGATACGCAGTATTTT. This encodes CASSLNPLAVTDTQYF. Complete variable domain (other parts from reference TRBV5-5 and TRBJ2-3): DAGVTQSPTHLIKTRGQQVTLRCSPISGHKSVSWYQQVLGQGPQFIFQYYEKEERGRGNFPDRFSARQFPNYSSELNVNALLLGDSALYLCASSLNPLAVTDTQYFGPGTRLTVL.

This clone came up once. The chain joins TRBV7-2 to TRBJ2-5; D ambiguous. Germline V CDR1 and CDR2: SGHTA, FQGNSA. The CDR3 spans 15 residues. V lost 5 bases and J lost 5, with 18 bases in between. CDR3 residues: CASSPSNVGVETQYF. The CDR3, as DNA: TGTGCCAGCAGCCCGTCCAACGTTGGGGTCGAGACCCAGTACTTC. Looking up the rest from reference TRBV7-2 and TRBJ2-5 gives the full variable domain: GAGVSQSPSNKVTEKGKDVELRCDPISGHTALYWYRQSLGQGLEFLIYFQGNSAPDKSGLPSDRFSAERTGGSVSTLTIQRTQQEDSAVYLCASSPSNVGVETQYFGPGTRLLVL.

This clone was picked up one time. V usage is TRBV2 and J usage is TRBJ2-7; D may be TRBD2 (5 bases). Trimming took 7 bases from V and 2 from J, leaving 12 bases between them. CDR1 SNHLY and CDR2 FYNNEI come from the germline V gene. This CDR3 contains 13 residues. DNA for the CDR3: TGTGCCAGCACCCCCCCGGGGACCTACGAGCAGTACTTC. Translating it yields CASTPPGTYEQYF.

The V call is TRBV6-5, the J call TRBJ1-6; D ambiguous. Germline V lookup: CDR1 MNHEY, CDR2 SVGAGI. This CDR3 comprises 13 residues. The ends were cut back, 8 bases at V and 6 bases at J, with 11 bases in the middle. In nucleotides, the CDR3 is TGTGCCAGCCGGACGGGATCTAATTCACCCCTCCACTTT. Its translation is CASRTGSNSPLHF.

The chain combines TRBV28 with TRBJ1-4; unclear D gene. Germline loops: CDR1 MDHEN, CDR2 SYDVKM. CDR3 length: 14 amino acids. Trimming stripped 5 bases from V and 1 base from J, with 8 bases between. The CDR3 DNA is TGTGCCAGCAGTCGAGAGGGAACTAATGAAAAACTGTTTTTT. It codes for CASSREGTNEKLFF.

This chain links TRBV4-3 with TRBJ1-2; D ambiguous. The germline V gene encodes CDR1 LGHNA and CDR2 YSLEER. Trimming took 0 bases from V and 10 from J, leaving 12 bases between them. There are 13 residues in the CDR3. The CDR3 spells CASSQEDLPVYTF. CDR3 in DNA: TGCGCCAGCAGCCAAGAGGACCTGCCGGTCTACACCTTC.

V usage is TRBV14 and J usage is TRBJ2-7; D perhaps matches TRBD2 (5 bases). Deletions cut 1 base from V and 7 bases from J, with 11 bases between. The CDR3 extends over 13 amino acids. CDR1 SGHDN and CDR2 FVKESK come from the germline V gene. The CDR3 DNA reads as TGTGCCAGCAGCCAAGTTGCGGGTTATGAGCAGTACTTC. Protein: CASSQVAGYEQYF. Variable domain in full (rest from reference TRBV14 and TRBJ2-7): EAGVTQFPSHSVIEKGQTVTLRCDPISGHDNLYWYRRVMGKEIKFLLHFVKESKQDESGMPNNRFLAERTGGTYSTLKVQPAELEDSGVYFCASSQVAGYEQYFGPGTRLTVT.

V gene TRBV28 combines with J gene TRBJ1-1, with D possibly matching TRBD1 (5 bases). The V end lost 5 bases, the J end lost 4 bases, and 17 bases lay between the germline ends. The CDR3 runs 15 residues. From germline, CDR1 is MDHEN and CDR2 SYDVKM. The CDR3 loop reads CASSIGHTGGTEAFF. In DNA, the CDR3 is TGTGCCAGCAGTATCGGACACACGGGTGGCACTGAAGCTTTCTTT.

This chain connects TRBV7-9 to TRBJ1-1; D gene unclear. This CDR3 is built from 16 residues. V was trimmed by 0 bases and J by 1 base, leaving 12 bases between them. Germline V gives CDR1 SEHNR, CDR2 FQNEAQ (reference sequence). The CDR3: CASSLATGKPNTEAFF. Written as DNA, the CDR3 is TGTGCCAGCAGCTTAGCTACGGGGAAGCCGAACACTGAAGCTTTCTTT.

This rearrangement joins TRBV6-2 or TRBV6-3 to TRBJ1-1; a weak D match, TRBD1 (5 bases). Trimming stripped 2 bases from V and 4 bases from J, with 8 bases between. The CDR3 is made up of 13 amino acids. Germline CDR1 and CDR2: MNHEY and SVGEGT. The CDR3 spells CASSYGGGTEAFF. CDR3 in DNA: TGTGCCAGCAGTTACGGTGGGGGCACTGAAGCTTTCTTT.

The CDR3 DNA sequence: TGTGCCAGCAGCCTCCGACAGGGACGTACTCTCTATGGCTACACCTTC. This sequence encodes CASSLRQGRTLYGYTF. The chain combines TRBV9 with TRBJ1-2; TRBD1 aligns across 7 bases. CDR1 and CDR2 from the germline V gene are SGDLS and YYNGEE. The CDR3 loop spans 16 amino acids. The trim removed 4 bases at V and 4 bases at J, leaving 13 bases unmatched.

The chain carries TRBV6-2 or TRBV6-3 and TRBJ1-6; unclear D gene. The length of the CDR3 is 15 residues. Trimming cost V 5 bases and J 9 bases, with 17 bases left between them. Germline V lookup: CDR1 MNHEY, CDR2 SVGEGT. For the CDR3, the DNA is TGTGCCAGCAGTACTCCCACCGGAGTTGGTTCACCCCTCCACTTT. As protein: CASSTPTGVGSPLHF.

V is TRBV5-8 and J is TRBJ1-2, with D possibly TRBD1 on 6 matching bases. V shed 4 bases and J shed 1 base, with 11 bases lying between them. Germline V gene data show CDR1 as SGHTS and CDR2 as YDEGEE. The CDR3 has 14 residues. This CDR3 reads CASSADSLNYGYTF. The DNA of the CDR3 is TGTGCCAGCAGCGCGGACAGTCTTAACTATGGCTACACCTTC.

The chain couples TRBV28 to TRBJ1-1; the D is unclear. There are 12 residues in the CDR3. Germline V CDR1 and CDR2: MDHEN, SYDVKM. V was pared by 3 bases and J by 11 bases, with 13 bases between. CDR3 residues: CASSFRITTAFF. The CDR3 coding sequence is TGTGCCAGCAGTTTCCGAATTACCACCGCTTTCTTT.

The genes are TRBV4-1 and TRBJ2-7, with 12 bases lining up with TRBD1. CDR1 MGHRA and CDR2 YSYEKL come from the germline V gene. There are 15 residues in the CDR3. The V and J ends lost 3 bases and 5 bases, in that order; junction bases with no gene match: 5. As DNA, the CDR3 is TGCGCCAGCAGCCAGAGGGGACAGGGGGCCCACGAGCAGTACTTC. Protein sequence: CASSQRGQGAHEQYF.